The rows below give T cell receptor beta chains drawn from one sample of a study of blood T cell repertoires in COVID-19. Data came from immunoSEQ multiplex PCR; TCRdb stores just in-frame clones and leaves some out. The table lists hundreds of thousands of clones, 70% to 90% of them singletons. The sample taken for sequencing was peripheral blood. Receptor source: a human donor in a cohort sampled during active COVID-19. The CDR3 runs from the conserved cysteine through the conserved F or W. The D gene is left open where the match is weak. Clone size is given for some rows only: seen once, a few or many times, or a class if the clone is expanded.

>15|TRBV7-9|-|TRBJ1-2|-
TGTGCCAGCAGCTATGGACAGCCGGACAACTATGGCTACACCTTC
CASSYGQPDNYGYTF
>13|TRBV28|-|TRBJ1-2|-
TGTGCCAGCAGTTTATATTCAAACTATGGCTACACCTTC
CASSLYSNYGYTF
>16|TRBV25-1|few|TRBJ2-1|TRBD1
TGTGCCAGCAGTGGCGCCGGGACAGGGTACGACAATGAGCAGTTCTTC
CASSGAGTGYDNEQFF
>15|TRBV4-1|-|TRBJ2-7|TRBD1
TGCGCCAGCAGCCAATCCGACAGGGGCGCCTACGAGCAGTACTTC
CASSQSDRGAYEQYF
>14|TRBV9|-|TRBJ1-1|-
TGTGCCAGCAGCGTAGCTATCGGGGACACTGAAGCTTTCTTT
CASSVAIGDTEAFF
>18|TRBV9|-|TRBJ2-1|-
TGTGCCAGCAGCCCCCTGGCGGGATCCTTTGGATTCGACAATGAGCAGTTCTTC
CASSPLAGSFGFDNEQFF
>15|TRBV7-2|-|TRBJ2-1|-
TGTGCCAGCAGCTTCAACCACTTGTCCTACAATGAGCAGTTCTTC
CASSFNHLSYNEQFF
>12|TRBV6-1|-|TRBJ2-1|-
TGTGCCAGCAGTGAAAGAAGAGGTGAGCAGTTCTTC
CASSERRGEQFF
>16|TRBV5-1|-|TRBJ1-1|TRBD1
TGCGCCAGCAGCTCCGAGCGACAGGGGATCAACACTGAAGCTTTCTTT
CASSSERQGINTEAFF
>15|TRBV5-6|-|TRBJ2-2|-
TGTGCCAGCAGCACCGCCGGGACTGGGGACGGGGAGCTGTTTTTT
CASSTAGTGDGELFF
>15|TRBV19|-|TRBJ2-7|TRBD2
TGTGCCAGTAGTATCCTTCTAGCGGATACCTACGAGCAGTACTTC
CASSILLADTYEQYF
>14|TRBV4-2|-|TRBJ1-1|-
TGTGCCAGCAGCCAATCGGCCCCGAGGACTGAAGCTTTCTTT
CASSQSAPRTEAFF
>18|TRBV4-2|few|TRBJ2-7|TRBD2
TGTGCCAGCAGCCATCGCGTCAGGGGCGGACTAGCTTACTACGAGCAGTACTTC
CASSHRVRGGLAYYEQYF
>16|TRBV7-9|-|TRBJ2-4|TRBD1
TGTGCCAGCAGCTTAGGAAGGACAGGGGGGAAAAACATTCAGTACTTC
CASSLGRTGGKNIQYF
>16|TRBV6-1|-|TRBJ2-3|-
TGTGCCAGCAGTGCCCTAGGGGCAGCTAGCACAGATACGCAGTATTTT
CASSALGAASTDTQYF
>11|TRBV5-1|-|TRBJ2-1|-
TGCGCCAGCAGCTTGTCTAATGAGCAGTTCTTC
CASSLSNEQFF
>17|TRBV4-2|few|TRBJ2-3|TRBD2
TGTGCCAGCAGCCATAGACTAGCGGGGGAAAGCACAGATACGCAGTATTTT
CASSHRLAGESTDTQYF
>14|TRBV3-1/TRBV3-2|-|TRBJ2-1|TRBD2
TGTGCCAGCAGCTGGAGCGGGAGCTACAATGAGCAGTTCTTC
CASSWSGSYNEQFF
>14|TRBV5-4|-|TRBJ1-6|TRBD1
TGTGCCAGCAGCTCCGGGACAGGGCAATCACCCCTCCACTTT
CASSSGTGQSPLHF
>15|TRBV11-2|-|TRBJ2-1|TRBD2
TGTGCCAGCAGCCCTCTAGCGGCCCCTTACAATGAGCAGTTCTTC
CASSPLAAPYNEQFF
>17|TRBV7-9|-|TRBJ2-5|TRBD2
TGTGCCAGCAGTACCCCTAGCGGGGGGGAAAATGAAGAGACCCAGTACTTC
CASSTPSGGENEETQYF
>14|TRBV3-1/TRBV3-2|-|TRBJ1-6|-
TGTGCCAGCAGCCAAGGACAGTATAATTCACCCCTCCACTTT
CASSQGQYNSPLHF
>17|TRBV28|-|TRBJ2-7|TRBD1
TGTGCCAGCAGTACCATCCTCACAGGGGTTAATCCCTACGAGCAGTACTTC
CASSTILTGVNPYEQYF
>13|TRBV3-1/TRBV3-2|-|TRBJ2-3|-
TGTGCCAGCTGGGACTTTTACACAGATACGCAGTATTTT
CASWDFYTDTQYF
>15|TRBV6-5|-|TRBJ2-7|-
TGTGCCAGCAGTATCCGGCGGGACGGCTCCTACGAGCAGTACTTC
CASSIRRDGSYEQYF
>15|TRBV30|-|TRBJ2-7|TRBD2
TGTGCCTGTTCCACAGGTTGGGGGGGCTCCTACGAGCAGTACTTC
CACSTGWGGSYEQYF
>15|TRBV2|-|TRBJ2-2|TRBD1
TGTGCCAGCAGTGCCCGGACAGGGAACACCGGGGAGCTGTTTTTT
CASSARTGNTGELFF
>16|TRBV5-6|-|TRBJ2-2|-
TGTGCCAGCTGCCCCTGGGGGGGCTTAAGCACCGGGGAGCTGTTTTTT
CASCPWGGLSTGELFF
>12|TRBV14|-|TRBJ1-5|-
TGTGCCAGCAGCCAAGGTCGAGCGCCCCAGCATTTT
CASSQGRAPQHF
>16|TRBV4-1|-|TRBJ2-6|TRBD1
TGCGCCAGCAGACCCGGGACAGGGCCTGGGGCCAACGTCCTGACTTTC
CASRPGTGPGANVLTF